Following are 28 T cell receptor beta chains from one sample sequenced in a study of cytomegalovirus exposure and HLA in healthy donors. The protocol was immunoSEQ multiplex PCR, while the TCRdb copy is restricted to in-frame clones and leaves out a portion. The sample holds roughly 260,000 clones, around nine tenths seen once. Source material: PBMCs. Receptor source: a young man in good health and CMV-seronegative.

The rearrangement uses TRBV15 and TRBJ1-1; D not resolved. The V gene's germline CDR1 is LNHNV and CDR2 YYDKDF (reference sequence). The CDR3 loop spans 15 amino acids. Trimming took off 0 bases at V and 7 bases at J, with 15 bases between the two ends. The CDR3 reads CATSRDWTGFYEAFF. For the CDR3, the DNA is TGTGCCACCAGCAGAGATTGGACGGGATTCTATGAAGCTTTCTTT.

CDR3 sequence (DNA): TGTGCCAGCAGCTCCGGGACTAGCAGGTACGAGCAGTACTTC. Translating it yields CASSSGTSRYEQYF. The V and J genes are TRBV7-9 and TRBJ2-7; 9 nucleotides line up with TRBD2. Germline CDR1 SEHNR, CDR2 FQNEAQ (reference sequence). The length of the CDR3 is 14 residues. Trimming took 4 bases from V and 4 from J; bases not matched to a gene: 5.

V is TRBV27 and J is TRBJ2-1, with no clear D. V lost 5 bases, J lost 7 bases, and 12 bases lay in between. Germline V gene data show CDR1 as MNHEY and CDR2 as SMNVEV (reference sequence). The CDR3 is made up of 13 amino acids. The CDR3 nucleotides read TGTGCCAGCAGTACCCGAGTCACTAATGAGCAGTTCTTC. Protein product: CASSTRVTNEQFF.

This clone was detected a few times. V and J are TRBV10-2 and TRBJ2-7; 8 positions match TRBD2. The V gene's germline CDR1 is WSHSY and CDR2 SAAADI. The CDR3 length is 14 residues. J lost 6 bases, V lost 8 bases, and 12 bases had no gene match. CDR3 loop: CASLDPGREGEQYF. The CDR3 DNA reads as TGCGCCAGCTTAGACCCCGGGAGGGAAGGCGAGCAGTACTTC.

The rearrangement links TRBV28 to TRBJ2-7; D might be TRBD1 (6 bases). Trimming pared 6 bases from V and 3 bases from J, leaving 12 bases between. The CDR3 is made up of 13 amino acids. CDR1 is MDHEN and CDR2 is SYDVKM in the germline V gene. The CDR3 coding sequence is TGTGCCAGCAGCTCAGGGGTTTTCTACGAGCAGTACTTC. Protein: CASSSGVFYEQYF.

The J gene is TRBJ1-6, the V gene TRBV15; D is perhaps TRBD1 (6 bases). Germline V lookup: CDR1 LNHNV, CDR2 YYDKDF (reference sequence). There are 15 residues in the CDR3. V was clipped by 2 bases and J by 10 bases, with 15 bases between them. CDR3: CATSRSTGTASPLHF. As DNA, the CDR3 is TGTGCCACCAGCAGATCCACAGGGACGGCCTCACCCCTCCACTTT.

The chain carries TRBV6-6 and TRBJ1-2; TRBD1 aligns across 7 bases. Germline values: CDR1 MNHNY, CDR2 SVGAGI (reference sequence). Germline trimming cut 7 bases from V and 6 bases from J; bases unmatched to any gene: 5. This CDR3 is built from 12 residues. The CDR3, as DNA: TGTGCCAGCACGGCAGGGGGAAATGGCTACACCTTC. Its translation: CASTAGGNGYTF.

The V call is TRBV28, the J call TRBJ2-7, with a weak D call TRBD1 (5 bases). Germline V gives CDR1 MDHEN, CDR2 SYDVKM. The CDR3 runs 16 residues. V was shortened by 5 bases and J by 2 bases, with 19 bases between the two germline ends. The CDR3 region is CASSLSIRVSAYEQYF. CDR3 sequence (DNA): TGTGCCAGCAGTCTCAGTATCAGGGTGTCTGCCTACGAGCAGTACTTC.

This chain links TRBV27 with TRBJ2-4; 8 bases are a match to TRBD1. This CDR3 spans 12 amino acids. In germline, CDR1 is MNHEY, CDR2 SMNVEV (reference sequence). V was clipped by 6 bases and J by 7 bases; unmatched bases: 2. The CDR3 loop is CASRGDRNIQYF. The CDR3 region has the DNA TGTGCCAGCAGAGGGGACAGGAACATTCAGTACTTC.

The V call is TRBV19, the J call TRBJ2-7; perhaps TRBD1 as D (6 bases). CDR1 and CDR2 (germline): LNHDA, SQIVND (reference sequence). This CDR3 region has 14 residues. Trimming left V 5 bases short and J 3 bases short, with 14 bases between. Here the CDR3 reads CASSLDRTHYEQYF. The DNA of the CDR3 is TGTGCCAGTAGTCTTGACAGGACCCACTACGAGCAGTACTTC.

V is TRBV21-1 and J is TRBJ1-2. TRBV21-1 is classified as a pseudogene. The CDR3 length is 12 residues. The CDR3 bases are TGTGCCAGCTCCTCGGTTGAGGAGGGCTACACCTTC. This codes for CASSSVEEGYTF.

V is TRBV2 and J is TRBJ1-2; D is ambiguous. CDR3 size: 13 residues. CDR1 and CDR2 from the germline V gene are SNHLY and FYNNEI. V was trimmed by 4 bases and J by 0 bases, leaving 6 bases between them. CDR3 sequence: CASSVTANYGYTF. CDR3 bases: TGTGCCAGCAGTGTAACAGCTAACTATGGCTACACCTTC.

The chain employs TRBV5-4 and TRBJ2-7, with TRBD2 as a possible D gene (5 bases). The V end was cut by 5 bases, the J end by 5 bases, with 14 bases between. The CDR3 loop spans 13 amino acids. The germline gives CDR1 SGHNT, CDR2 YYREEE (reference sequence). CDR3 sequence (DNA): TGTGCCAGCAGACGGGATAAGGGCCACGAGCAGTACTTC. Translation: CASRRDKGHEQYF.

The V and J genes are TRBV5-6 and TRBJ2-7; 7 positions match TRBD1. The germline V gene has CDR1 SGHDT and CDR2 YYEEEE. The J segment lost 3 bases and the V segment lost 4 bases, leaving 13 bases of the junction unmatched. There are 16 residues in the CDR3. CDR3 in DNA: TGTGCCAGCAGCCTTAGACAGGGCCCACCCGTCTACGAGCAGTACTTC. It is translated as CASSLRQGPPVYEQYF. Full variable domain (missing parts from reference TRBV5-6 and TRBJ2-7): DAGVTQSPTHLIKTRGQQVTLRCSPKSGHDTVSWYQQALGQGPQFIFQYYEEEERQRGNFPDRFSGHQFPNYSSELNVNALLLGDSALYLCASSLRQGPPVYEQYFGPGTRLTVT.

This clone showed up just once. This chain connects TRBV6-5 to TRBJ2-1; 10 positions match TRBD2. Germline values: CDR1 MNHEY, CDR2 SVGAGI. The J segment lost 5 bases and the V segment lost 8 bases, leaving 3 bases of the junction unmatched. There are 13 residues in the CDR3. The CDR3 DNA follows: TGTGCCAGCCTCGGACTAGCGGACAATGAGCAGTTCTTC. Translation gives CASLGLADNEQFF.

This CDR3 reads CASSVLADYNSPLHF. The CDR3 DNA reads as TGTGCCAGCAGCGTATTAGCTGATTATAATTCACCCCTCCACTTT. This chain links TRBV9 with TRBJ1-6; D gene uncertain. This CDR3 spans 15 amino acids. The V gene lost 1 base and the J gene lost 4 bases, with 9 bases spanning the gap. The germline CDR1 and CDR2 sequences are SGDLS and YYNGEE.

This clone is a singleton in its sample. This chain links TRBV7-2 with TRBJ2-7, with D possibly matching TRBD2 (6 bases). This CDR3 comprises 14 residues. Germline loops: CDR1 SGHTA, CDR2 FQGNSA. Trimming removed 1 base from V and 9 bases from J, with 16 bases in between. The DNA for the CDR3 is TGTGCCAGCAGCTTAGATGAGGGGAGGTATAGGCAGTACTTC. The encoded protein is CASSLDEGRYRQYF. The whole variable domain, remainder taken from reference TRBV7-2 and TRBJ2-7, is GAGVSQSPSNKVTEKGKDVELRCDPISGHTALYWYRQSLGQGLEFLIYFQGNSAPDKSGLPSDRFSAERTGGSVSTLTIQRTQQEDSAVYLCASSLDEGRYRQYFGPGTRLTVT.

The chain recombines TRBV4-3 with TRBJ1-1, with unresolved D. The CDR3 covers 15 residues. Germline V gene lookup returns CDR1 LGHNA and CDR2 YSLEER. The V gene lost 0 bases and the J gene lost 3 bases, with 11 bases spanning the gap. CDR3 bases: TGCGCCAGCAGCCAAGAACTAGGGAGGCACACTGAAGCTTTCTTT. This gives the protein CASSQELGRHTEAFF.

The chain joins TRBV19 to TRBJ2-7; D perhaps matches TRBD1 (6 bases). V was shortened by 6 bases and J by 7 bases, with 28 bases between the two germline ends. The CDR3 covers 17 residues. Germline assignment: CDR1 LNHDA and CDR2 SQIVND (reference sequence). CDR3 bases: TGTGCCAGTAGCCCTGGGAAGGGGGTCTCCCCATTGTCAGAGCAGTACTTC. Protein sequence: CASSPGKGVSPLSEQYF.

This clone was recorded a few times. The chain uses TRBV4-1 and TRBJ2-7; TRBD1 matches at 11 bases. Trimming took 4 bases from V and 2 from J; bases not matched to a gene: 7. Germline V CDR1 and CDR2: MGHRA, YSYEKL. CDR3 size: 16 residues. Here the CDR3 reads CASSRTGGLQTYEQYF. The CDR3 nucleotides are TGCGCCAGCAGCCGGACAGGGGGCTTACAAACCTACGAGCAGTACTTC.

V is TRBV9 and J is TRBJ2-5; D possibly corresponds to TRBD2 (7 bases). V shed 4 bases and J shed 5 bases, with 15 bases lying between them. CDR1 and CDR2 from the germline V gene are SGDLS and YYNGEE. The CDR3 is made up of 14 amino acids. CDR3 region: CASSPRRGAETQYF. CDR3 DNA: TGTGCCAGCAGCCCAAGACGGGGGGCTGAGACCCAGTACTTC.

In nucleotides, the CDR3 is TGCGCCAGCACCCCAACCGAGATGAACACCGGGGAGCTGTTTTTT. As protein: CASTPTEMNTGELFF. The chain uses TRBV4-1 and TRBJ2-2; D is undetermined. The V gene lost 7 bases and the J gene lost 1 base, with 13 bases spanning the gap. This CDR3 comprises 15 residues. The germline CDR1 and CDR2 sequences are MGHRA and YSYEKL.

The chain recombines TRBV6-1 with TRBJ2-7, with TRBD1 matching 8 bases. The germline V gene encodes CDR1 MNHNS and CDR2 SASEGT. This CDR3 is built from 15 residues. J lost 0 bases, V lost 1 base, and 2 bases had no gene match. Here the CDR3 DNA reads TGTGCCAGCAGTGAAGGAGGACAGGGCTCCTACGAGCAGTACTTC. This codes for CASSEGGQGSYEQYF.

The V gene is TRBV11-3, the J gene TRBJ2-7, with unresolved D. Germline V gene sequence: CDR1 SGHNT, CDR2 YENEEA. V dropped 3 bases and J dropped 9 bases, with 9 bases sitting between them. The CDR3 consists of 11 residues. The chain's CDR3 is CASSFSRVQYF. CDR3 nucleotide sequence: TGTGCCAGCAGCTTTAGCCGGGTGCAGTACTTC.

V is TRBV2 and J is TRBJ1-6; D is ambiguous. This CDR3 has 15 amino acids. From germline, CDR1 is SNHLY and CDR2 FYNNEI. V was clipped by 3 bases and J by 2 bases, with 8 bases between them. The CDR3 is CASSETYPYNSPLHF. In DNA, the CDR3 is TGTGCCAGCAGTGAGACATACCCCTATAATTCACCCCTCCACTTT.

The chain recombines TRBV30 with TRBJ1-1; D is possibly TRBD1 (6 bases). Germline CDR1 and CDR2: GTSNPN and SVGIG (reference sequence). The CDR3 sequence is 13 residues long. Trimming pared 5 bases from V and 0 bases from J, leaving 10 bases between. The CDR3 DNA is TGTGCCTGGGGAGGGGGGGTGAACACTGAAGCTTTCTTT. Protein: CAWGGGVNTEAFF.

The chain combines TRBV6-5 with TRBJ1-2; a possible D gene is TRBD1 (6 bases). Germline V gives CDR1 MNHEY, CDR2 SVGAGI. The CDR3 is made up of 13 amino acids. The V end lost 5 bases, the J end lost 3 bases, and 10 bases lay between the germline ends. The CDR3 protein is CASSRDNYYGYTF. The CDR3 nucleotides read TGTGCCAGCAGTCGGGACAACTACTATGGCTACACCTTC.

The DNA for the CDR3 is TGTGCCAGCAGCCAGGGGACAAGCTACGAGCAGTACTTC. It yields the protein CASSQGTSYEQYF. V and J are TRBV14 and TRBJ2-7; maybe TRBD1 (6 bases). CDR1 is SGHDN, CDR2 FVKESK, per germline. Trimming removed 3 bases from V and 3 bases from J, with 9 bases in between. The CDR3 contains 13 residues. Together with reference TRBV14 and TRBJ2-7, the CDR3 gives the full variable domain: EAGVTQFPSHSVIEKGQTVTLRCDPISGHDNLYWYRRVMGKEIKFLLHFVKESKQDESGMPNNRFLAERTGGTYSTLKVQPAELEDSGVYFCASSQGTSYEQYFGPGTRLTVT.